This TCR beta chain was captured by sequencing in a study of T cell responses to AZD1222 COVID-19 vaccine. Germline V gives CDR1 MDHEN, CDR2 SYDVKM. V lost 6 bases, J lost 0 bases, and 17 bases lay in between. The CDR3 has 16 amino acids. This clone was detected only once. The repertoire was sequenced with immunoSEQ multiplex PCR; TCRdb's copy has only in-frame clones and lacks some. The table includes more than 150,000 clones, nearly 95% detected once. The starting material was peripheral blood, obtained 28 days after the second AZD1222 dose. The V call is TRBV28, the J call TRBJ1-2; possibly TRBD1 for D (6 bases). The clonotype originates from an adult who received the AZD1222 COVID-19 vaccine. CDR3 in DNA: TGTGCCAGCAGCACATACAGGGCTCGACCTAACTATGGCTACACCTTC. Amino acid sequence: CASSTYRARPNYGYTF.